The TCR beta chain under discussion was sequenced for a study of beta chain features in type 1 diabetes. Study details: Patients shared similar age, gender and cell yields with healthy donors.

The CDR3 covers 13 residues. Trimming shortened V by 5 bases and J by 1 base, and 10 bases separated the two germline ends. Germline V gives CDR1 SQVTM, CDR2 ANQGSEA. Each of the sorted populations had a purity greater than 95%. The authors reverse transcribed all of the isolated RNA, so sequencing captured expressed TCRB transcripts. Roughly 3.4 million reads per sample on average were obtained from naive, central memory and regulatory T cell samples. Sequenced by immunoSEQ multiplex PCR; TCRdb stores in-frame clones only, minus some. The table shows just over 450,000 clones, with approximately 30% occurring only once.

The sequencing sample was made of naive CD4+ T cells from blood. The V call is TRBV29-1, the J call TRBJ2-3, with a tentative D call TRBD2 (6 bases). The clonotype originates from a young man in good health. DNA of the CDR3: TGCAGCGTTCGGGACTGGGGCACAGATACGCAGTATTTT. Translated, it gives CSVRDWGTDTQYF.